This T cell receptor beta chain was observed in a study of neoadjuvant nivolumab and ipilimumab in lung cancer. Clones were read by immunoSEQ multiplex PCR, and TCRdb kept only the in-frame ones, dropping some. The sample comprises 30,000 to 35,000 clones, 90% of which are singletons, and around 5.1% rests with the top ten. The CDR3 runs 15 residues. Germline trimming cut 2 bases from V and 5 bases from J; bases unmatched to any gene: 7. CDR1 and CDR2 from the germline V gene are SGHRS and YFSETQ. Sequenced material: peripheral blood, taken after neoadjuvant nivolumab, alone or with ipilimumab, at or shortly before surgery. This chain uses TRBV5-1 with TRBJ1-1; TRBD1 agrees at 9 bases. This sequence originates from an adult with non-small cell lung cancer. The DNA for the CDR3 is TGCGCCAGCAGCTTACAGGGGGCACGTGGAACTGAAGCTTTCTTT. This encodes CASSLQGARGTEAFF.